One and the same sample provided the 19 T cell receptor beta chains below, sequenced in a study of T cell changes during pregnancy in multiple sclerosis. Using immunoSEQ multiplex PCR, the repertoire was profiled, and TCRdb retains in-frame clones only, with some absent. The table records roughly 57,000 clones, roughly 94% of them present only once. The specimen was CD8+ T cells from peripheral blood mononuclear cells, collected after pregnancy. The source is a female donor with multiple sclerosis, enrolled in a pregnancy study.

The V gene is TRBV4-1, the J gene TRBJ2-1; 10 bases agree with TRBD1. The CDR3 has 14 residues. Germline values: CDR1 MGHRA, CDR2 YSYEKL. After removal of 4 bases from V and 8 bases from J, the junction contained 5 bases not matched to a gene. CDR3 region: CASSRGQGRDEQFF. The CDR3 nucleotides read TGCGCCAGCAGCCGGGGACAGGGGAGGGATGAGCAGTTCTTC.

Only one count was recorded for this clone. The chain couples TRBV2 to TRBJ1-2; the match to TRBD1 covers 7 bases. V shed 7 bases, J shed 0 bases, and the junction held 14 bases outside the gene matches. Germline V lookup: CDR1 SNHLY, CDR2 FYNNEI. CDR3 length: 17 residues. The CDR3: CASTGLGDRAPNYGYTF. The CDR3 region has the DNA TGTGCCAGCACGGGGCTTGGAGACAGGGCTCCTAACTATGGCTACACCTTC.

The V call is TRBV11-2, the J call TRBJ2-1, with TRBD2 matching over 7 bases. The CDR3 has 13 amino acids. The J segment lost 9 bases and the V segment lost 1 base, leaving 3 bases of the junction unmatched. Germline-derived CDR1 and CDR2 are SGHAT and FQNNGV. The CDR3 region is CASSLGGGGEQFF. The CDR3 DNA is TGTGCCAGCAGCTTAGGGGGGGGAGGTGAGCAGTTCTTC.

The chain joins TRBV5-4 to TRBJ2-1, with a tentative D call TRBD1 (8 bases). Germline V gene lookup returns CDR1 SGHNT and CDR2 YYREEE (reference sequence). Trimming stripped 4 bases from V and 7 bases from J, with 15 bases between. The CDR3 is made up of 14 amino acids. CDR3 in amino acids: CASSPHRGGNEQFF. The CDR3 nucleotides are TGTGCCAGCAGCCCCCACAGGGGGGGTAATGAGCAGTTCTTC.

The V gene is TRBV7-3, the J gene TRBJ2-2, with TRBD2 identical over 9 bases. Germline CDR1 SGHTA, CDR2 FQGTGA. This CDR3 contains 17 residues. V was pared by 10 bases and J by 3 bases, with 15 bases of the junction left unmatched. The CDR3 nucleotides read TGTGCCACCGGTGGGCTAGCGGGACCCGGCGACACCGGGGAGCTGTTTTTT. This codes for CATGGLAGPGDTGELFF.

The chain uses TRBV28 and TRBJ2-3; 10 bases line up with TRBD2. CDR1 MDHEN and CDR2 SYDVKM come from the germline V gene. There are 16 residues in the CDR3. J gave up 5 bases and V 2 bases, and 7 bases lay outside the gene matches. CDR3 bases: TGTGCCAGCAGTTTAGGGACCGGGACTAGCGAAGATACGCAGTATTTT. It specifies CASSLGTGTSEDTQYF.

The chain has TRBV27 and TRBJ1-1; 7 bases agree with TRBD1. The CDR3 totals 15 residues. The germline V gene has CDR1 MNHEY and CDR2 SMNVEV (reference sequence). J lost 9 bases, V lost 3 bases, and 13 bases had no gene match. The CDR3 protein is CASSFFYSTGRKAFF. DNA for the CDR3: TGTGCCAGCAGTTTCTTCTACTCGACAGGGAGAAAAGCTTTCTTT.

V gene TRBV9 combines with J gene TRBJ2-1; possibly TRBD1 for D (5 bases). Germline V gene sequence: CDR1 SGDLS, CDR2 YYNGEE. This CDR3 comprises 13 residues. Trimming took off 4 bases at V and 10 bases at J, with 15 bases between the two ends. Here the CDR3 DNA reads TGTGCCAGCAGCCCCTTCATTCAGGGAGAGCAGTTCTTC. This gives the protein CASSPFIQGEQFF.

The V call is TRBV12-5, the J call TRBJ2-2, with D perhaps TRBD2 (5 bases). This CDR3 region has 14 residues. Between the trimmed V and J ends, which lost 5 bases and 2 bases, there was a span of 9 bases. Germline V gives CDR1 LGHNT, CDR2 FRNRAP. As DNA, the CDR3 is TGTGCTAGTGGTAGCGGAGTCAACACCGGGGAGCTGTTTTTT. The encoded protein is CASGSGVNTGELFF.

J is TRBJ2-2 and V is TRBV29-1; D is undetermined. The V gene's germline CDR1 is SQVTM and CDR2 ANQGSEA. Trimming removed 7 bases at V and 4 bases at J, with 10 bases between. The CDR3 contains 12 residues. Here the CDR3 reads CSARSGTGELFF. The CDR3 coding sequence is TGCAGCGCCAGATCGGGCACCGGGGAGCTGTTTTTT.

The rearrangement joins TRBV19 to TRBJ2-2; TRBD1 matches 7 bases. Germline V gene lookup returns CDR1 LNHDA and CDR2 SQIVND (reference sequence). The V gene end was trimmed by 6 bases and the J gene end by 3 bases; junction bases not matched to a gene: 4. The CDR3 contains 14 residues. CDR3: CASRDRYDTGELFF. The DNA for the CDR3 is TGTGCCAGTAGGGACAGGTACGACACCGGGGAGCTGTTTTTT.

The chain recombines TRBV4-1 with TRBJ2-1; D perhaps matches TRBD1 (6 bases). CDR3 length: 17 amino acids. V shed 1 base and J shed 4 bases, with 17 bases lying between them. Germline V gives CDR1 MGHRA, CDR2 YSYEKL. The CDR3 nucleotides read TGCGCCAGCAGCCAAGTTGGGGGCGCGGGCCCTTACAATGAGCAGTTCTTC. Translated, it gives CASSQVGGAGPYNEQFF.

The V call is TRBV28, the J call TRBJ1-5; 7 bases are shared with TRBD1. The CDR3 covers 16 residues. With V trimmed by 3 bases and J by 6 bases, 11 bases remained unmatched. Germline V gene sequence: CDR1 MDHEN, CDR2 SYDVKM. DNA of the CDR3: TGTGCCAGCAGTTTCAGGGGGAATTTGGTGGGTCAGCCCCAGCATTTT. Its protein product is CASSFRGNLVGQPQHF.

The chain is built from TRBV6-5 and TRBJ2-7; TRBD1 agrees at 8 bases. CDR3 length equals 15 residues. Germline lookup yields CDR1 MNHEY and CDR2 SVGAGI. V gave up 2 bases and J gave up 6 bases; unmatched junction bases: 9. CDR3 sequence (DNA): TGTGCCAGCAGTTACGCCGGGACAGGAGCCCGCGAGCAGTACTTC. This encodes CASSYAGTGAREQYF.

The count of this clone is one. CDR3 amino acids: CASSGGTHGYTF. The CDR3 nucleotides read TGTGCCAGCAGCGGCGGGACTCATGGCTACACCTTC. The chain combines TRBV5-6 with TRBJ1-2, with D possibly TRBD1 on 5 matching bases. This CDR3 is 12 amino acids long. The V end lost 4 bases, the J end lost 6 bases, and 10 bases lay between the germline ends. Germline V lookup: CDR1 SGHDT, CDR2 YYEEEE.

This chain links TRBV29-1 with TRBJ1-2, with 8 bases aligning to TRBD1. The CDR3 length is 15 residues. J gave up 5 bases and V 0 bases, and 8 bases lay outside the gene matches. Germline loops: CDR1 SQVTM, CDR2 ANQGSEA. In DNA, the CDR3 is TGCAGCGTTGAAGATCCCGGGACAGGCCTTTATGGCTACACCTTC. As protein: CSVEDPGTGLYGYTF.

As DNA, the CDR3 is TGTGCCTGGGATTCCAATCACTCCAATGAGCAGTTCTTC. Translated: CAWDSNHSNEQFF. J is TRBJ2-1 and V is TRBV30, with D unclear. V lost 5 bases, J lost 6 bases, and 14 bases lay in between. The CDR3 is made up of 13 amino acids. CDR1 GTSNPN and CDR2 SVGIG come from the germline V gene (reference sequence). The full variable domain, rest sourced from reference TRBV30 and TRBJ2-1, is SQTIHQWPATLVQPVGSPLSLECTVEGTSNPNLYWYRQAAGRGLQLLFYSVGIGQISSEVPQNLSASRPQDRQFILSSKKLLLSDSGFYLCAWDSNHSNEQFFGPGTRLTVL.

The chain is built from TRBV4-1 and TRBJ2-7, with 11 bases identical to TRBD2. Germline values: CDR1 MGHRA, CDR2 YSYEKL. This CDR3 contains 14 residues. The V gene end was trimmed by 3 bases and the J gene end by 3 bases; junction bases not matched to a gene: 1. The chain's CDR3 is CASSHTSGSYEQYF. The DNA for the CDR3 is TGCGCCAGCAGCCACACTAGCGGGAGCTACGAGCAGTACTTC.

The chain uses TRBV27 and TRBJ2-7, with 7 bases fitting TRBD1. This CDR3 is built from 14 residues. Trimming took 3 bases from V and 2 from J; bases not matched to a gene: 4. CDR1 and CDR2 from the germline V gene are MNHEY and SMNVEV (reference sequence). CDR3 nucleotides: TGTGCCAGCAGTTTCAGGGGGAAAACCTACGAGCAGTACTTC. Translated, it gives CASSFRGKTYEQYF.